The 7 T cell receptor beta chains below were found in one sample sequenced in a study of T cells after yellow fever vaccination. TCRdb used MiXCR to reprocess the 5' RACE reads, holding one entry per CDR3 protein. The profile shows 200,000 to 300,000 distinct CDR3 sequences, 10% to 15% of them singletons. This sample comprised CD4+ T cells sorted from PBMCs, obtained 45 days after the yellow fever booster vaccination. These receptors were obtained from a man aged 25-40 years who received the YFV17D yellow fever vaccine.

Only a few counts were recorded for this clonotype. The rearrangement uses TRBV24-1 and TRBJ2-1; D gene ambiguous. The V gene's germline CDR1 is KGHDR and CDR2 SFDVKD. Trimming took off 12 bases at V and 4 bases at J, with 9 bases between the two ends. The CDR3 loop spans 11 amino acids. CDR3 region: CAAARYNEQFF. The CDR3 DNA follows: TGTGCCGCCGCGAGGTACAATGAGCAGTTCTTC.

The table lists this clonotype with a few counts. The chain employs TRBV5-1 and TRBJ1-1; a weak D match, TRBD1 (5 bases). V was shortened by 4 bases and J by 11 bases, with 12 bases between the two germline ends. The CDR3 totals 11 residues. Germline CDR1 and CDR2: SGHRS and YFSETQ. CDR3 sequence (DNA): TGCGCCAGCAGCGGGGGGGGTCCGGCTTTCTTT. It is translated as CASSGGGPAFF.

The chain combines TRBV20-1 with TRBJ1-1; TRBD1 matches at 9 bases. The CDR3 covers 15 residues. With V trimmed by 5 bases and J by 7 bases, 14 bases remained unmatched. CDR1 DFQATT and CDR2 SNEGSKA come from the germline V gene (reference sequence). CDR3 DNA sequence: TGCAGTGCTCAGAAACCCGGGACAGGGATATTTGAAGCTTTCTTT. Its protein product is CSAQKPGTGIFEAFF.

This clonotype was observed a few times. The chain uses TRBV9 and TRBJ2-1; no clear D gene. This CDR3 has 14 residues. CDR1 and CDR2 from the germline V gene are SGDLS and YYNGEE. V was pared by 2 bases and J by 5 bases, with 11 bases between. DNA for the CDR3: TGTGCCAGCAGCGTTACAGCCACGGACAATGAGCAGTTCTTC. Its protein is CASSVTATDNEQFF. The full variable domain, with the rest looked up from reference TRBV9 and TRBJ2-1, is DSGVTQTPKHLITATGQRVTLRCSPRSGDLSVYWYQQSLDQGLQFLIQYYNGEERAKGNILERFSAQQFPDLHSELNLSSLELGDSALYFCASSVTATDNEQFFGPGTRLTVL.

The chain has TRBV7-9 and TRBJ2-1; 7 nucleotides line up with TRBD1. Germline CDR1 SEHNR, CDR2 FQNEAQ (reference sequence). This CDR3 comprises 14 residues. The V gene end was trimmed by 3 bases and the J gene end by 7 bases; junction bases not matched to a gene: 6. The CDR3 DNA reads as TGTGCCAGCAGCTTGGGGACAGTATCGAATGAGCAGTTCTTC. Its translation: CASSLGTVSNEQFF.

The rearrangement uses TRBV7-2 and TRBJ2-5, with TRBD2 identical over 8 bases. Germline CDR1 is SGHTA and CDR2 is FQGNSA. The CDR3 sequence is 15 residues long. The junction had 8 bases not matched to a gene; V was cut back by 4 bases and J by 4 bases. CDR3 sequence: CASSSASGTRETQYF. The CDR3 DNA reads as TGTGCCAGCAGCTCAGCCTCTGGGACTAGAGAGACCCAGTACTTC.

This clonotype was counted between two and nine times. The V and J genes are TRBV5-1 and TRBJ2-1, with D perhaps TRBD1 or TRBD2 (5 bases each). Germline V gene lookup returns CDR1 SGHRS and CDR2 YFSETQ. CDR3 size: 14 residues. Trimming removed 4 bases from V and 5 bases from J, with 13 bases in between. The CDR3 region is CASSVGDANNEQFF. The CDR3 nucleotides read TGCGCCAGCAGCGTGGGGGACGCCAACAATGAGCAGTTCTTC.